This T cell receptor (beta chain) was recovered during a study of blood T cell repertoires in COVID-19. Study overall: COVID-19 samples collected from the United States, Italy and Spain covered acute and convalescent phases. From T cells, B-cell-depleted T cells, or PBMCs came the material, which was cDNA or gDNA.

Germline CDR1 KGHSH, CDR2 LQKENI. The CDR3 spans 14 residues. Trimming removed 4 bases at V and 0 bases at J, with 7 bases between. Per the study methods: Cell counts per sample came from amplifying reference gene primers. Sequencing was performed with immunoSEQ multiplex PCR; in TCRdb, only in-frame clones are kept and a portion is missing. Clone size and V and J calls were adopted from that table, with D and trimming inferred from the DNA. Of roughly 120,000 clones in the sample, 82% were seen once. The specimen was peripheral blood. V is TRBV18 and J is TRBJ1-5; possible D gene TRBD1, 5 bases. The sequence was collected from a man between 65 and 85 years old with acute or convalescent COVID-19. The CDR3 sequence is CASSLGVSNQPQHF. CDR3 nucleotide sequence: TGTGCCAGCTCACTAGGGGTTAGCAATCAGCCCCAGCATTTT.